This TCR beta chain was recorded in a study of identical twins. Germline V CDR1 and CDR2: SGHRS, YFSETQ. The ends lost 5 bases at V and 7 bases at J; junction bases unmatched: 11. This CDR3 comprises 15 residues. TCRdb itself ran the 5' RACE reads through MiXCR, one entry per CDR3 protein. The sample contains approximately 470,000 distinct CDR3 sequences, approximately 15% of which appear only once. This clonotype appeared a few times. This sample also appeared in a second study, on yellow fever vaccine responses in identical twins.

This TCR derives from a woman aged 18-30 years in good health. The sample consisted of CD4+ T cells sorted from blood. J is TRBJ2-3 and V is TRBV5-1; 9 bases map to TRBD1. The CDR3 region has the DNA TGCGCCAGCAGTTCCTCCGGGACAGGGCTAAATACGCAGTATTTT. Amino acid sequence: CASSSSGTGLNTQYF.